This T cell receptor beta chain was identified in a study of graft-versus-host responses after intestinal transplantation (dated by TCRdb to about 2021). Some background on the complete study: Recipients received multivisceral, liver-intestinal, or isolated intestinal transplants. A cohort of around 25 intestinal transplant recipients, including one retransplant, was enrolled, and a few patients lacking pretransplant specimens were excluded. Alloreactive clones were identified by sequencing pre-transplant mixed lymphocyte reaction products and comparing these products with unstimulated pre-transplant donor and recipient T cells. A peak of at least 4% donor T cells among recipient peripheral blood mononuclear cells was the definition used for donor T cell macrochimerism. Every recipient was given anti-thymocyte globulin induction, then maintenance tacrolimus and steroids for around three years. Samples from three later patients were sequenced in-house on an Illumina MiSeq with MiXCR processing rather than by the commercial service. Graft-versus-host and host-versus-graft alloreactive T cell clones were tracked in the graft, circulation and bone marrow after intestinal transplantation using bulk TCR-beta CDR3 sequencing.

What the authors observed across the whole study: Early after transplant, peak levels of circulating GvH clones were associated with declines in HvG clones. GvH clones were detected in recipient bone marrow, and some of these GvH clones were observed earlier in ileal mucosa or blood, consistent with an intestinal mucosal origin. Patients with donor T cell macrochimerism had high GvH to HvG T cell clonal ratios in their allografts. Conclusions were limited by the relatively low number and heterogeneity of intestinal transplant patients.

Library preparation used the immunoSEQ multiplex PCR assay. For most patients, genomic DNA was subjected to high-throughput TCR-beta CDR3 sequencing by Adaptive Biotechnologies. The published analysis was carried out like this. TCR sequencing data for some 17 patients were retrieved from Adaptive's ImmunoSEQ software; a few other patients were processed with MiXCR and VDJtools. CDR3 nucleotide sequences shared by donor and recipient were removed because the origin of these sequences could not be assigned. Alloreactive clones required at least 2-fold expansion over unstimulated cells and minimum CFSE-low frequency of 0.002% (template counts) or 0.001% (read counts). A clone was considered mappable if detected in the sequenced pre-transplant spleen, lymph node, or MLR CFSE-low populations of the donor or recipient. Cumulative frequency of alloreactive clones was calculated as a percentage of all sequences weighted by copy number. TCRdb's version of the immuneACCESS table is confined to in-frame rearrangements and falls short of the full clone set. An unresolved V gene accounts for under half of the shortfall where checked; the remainder is of unknown origin. That table supplies the V and J calls and clone size; D and trimming were determined from the DNA. For this sample the table gives approximately 63,000 clones, of which around nine tenths were detected only once. The ten largest clonotypes hold under 2% of the sample.

Intraepithelial and lamina propria lymphocytes were isolated from graft specimens using dithiothreitol, EDTA incubations and collagenase D digestion. Bulk TCR-beta sequencing was performed on serial intestinal graft biopsy specimens collected as late as 600 days after transplant. A word on this clone: This receptor's antigen is unknown. Nothing much larger sits one base from this clone, and base qualities are not available.

The CDR3, cysteine through phenylalanine, is 15 amino acids long. Just CDR3 DNA is preserved here, 45 bases in frame from base 1. V is shortened by 0 bases, J by 7 bases, and the region joining them spans 15 bases. The germline V gene sets CDR1 to MGHRA and CDR2 to YSYEKL. The chain joins TRBV4-1 to TRBJ1-2, with the identity of the D gene unclear. Sample: ileum tissue, taken about 350 days after transplant. This TCR derives from a human patient who received an intestinal transplant, so some T cells may come from the graft donor. The sequenced DNA: TGCGCCAGCAGCCAAGAGTCCGTCGGGCGGGCTGGCTACACCTTC. It translates as CASSQESVGRAGYTF.